These T cell receptor beta chains were read from a single sample in a study of PD-1 blockade in classical Hodgkin lymphoma. Profiling relied on immunoSEQ multiplex PCR, and the TCRdb table lists in-frame clones only, not all of them. The sample has 10,000 to 15,000 clones, around three quarters seen once. The sample was peripheral blood mononuclear cells (PBMCs), taken at baseline. The source is a human donor with classical Hodgkin lymphoma. Each CDR3 is given with its conserved first and last residue. The D gene is left open where the match is weak. Some rows have no size entry. The others give once, few or many, or a class for an expanded clone.

TRBJ1-2,NA,NA,TRBV7-2,TGTGCCAGCAGCCCCGGCAGGTACCATGGCTACACCTTC,CASSPGRYHGYTF
TRBJ1-4,NA,NA,TRBV5-1,TGCGCCAGCAGCCTCAGGGGTTTTAGAAAACTGTTTTTT,CASSLRGFRKLFF
TRBJ1-2,NA,NA,TRBV2,TGTGCCAGCAGTGGGCGGAGGATGTATGGCTACACCTTC,CASSGRRMYGYTF
TRBJ1-1,NA,NA,TRBV18,TGTGCCAGCTCACCACAGGGGACCTCGAACACTGAAGCTTTCTTT,CASSPQGTSNTEAFF
TRBJ2-1,few,TRBD2,TRBV4-3,TGCGCCAGCAGCCAGGGACTAGCGGGGGAAAATGAGCAGTTCTTC,CASSQGLAGENEQFF
TRBJ1-1,NA,NA,TRBV5-1,TGCGCCAGCAGCTTCAAAAGGGGGACTGAAGCTTTCTTT,CASSFKRGTEAFF
TRBJ2-7,NA,TRBD1,TRBV11-2,TGTGCCAGCAGCTTGACGACAGGGCCCTCCTACGAGCAGTACTTC,CASSLTTGPSYEQYF
TRBJ1-1,NA,NA,TRBV5-4,TGTGCCAGCAGCTCCGTGGGGGTGAACACTGAAGCTTTCTTT,CASSSVGVNTEAFF
TRBJ2-2,once,TRBD1,TRBV10-2,TGCGCCAGCGGGAGGACAGGGTTCGGCGGGGAGCTGTTTTTT,CASGRTGFGGELFF
TRBJ2-5,NA,NA,TRBV7-2,TGTGCCAGCAGCTTAGCGGGGGGGCGAGAGACCCAGTACTTC,CASSLAGGRETQYF
TRBJ2-2,NA,NA,TRBV7-8,TGTGCCAGCAGCCCCGGACTCTACACCGGGGAGCTGTTTTTT,CASSPGLYTGELFF
TRBJ1-1,few,NA,TRBV2,TGTGCCAGCCTGCAGGAGAGAACTGAAGCTTTCTTT,CASLQERTEAFF
TRBJ2-5,NA,NA,TRBV14,TGTGCCAGCAGCCAAATCGGGCAGGGGGAGACCCAGTACTTC,CASSQIGQGETQYF
TRBJ2-1,NA,TRBD2,TRBV11-2,TGTGCCAGCAGCTTTCTAGCGGGGGCTCACAAGGGGAATGAGCAGTTCTTC,CASSFLAGAHKGNEQFF
TRBJ1-1,once,NA,TRBV4-1,TGCGCCAGCAGCCAAGATGGGCCGGGGCCGGACACTGAAGCTTTCTTT,CASSQDGPGPDTEAFF
TRBJ2-2,NA,NA,TRBV27,TGTGCCAGCAGTTTAAGGGTCATCGGGGAGCTGTTTTTT,CASSLRVIGELFF
TRBJ2-2,once,NA,TRBV18,TGTGCCAGCTCACCACCGCTGGGGGGTACCACCGGGGAGCTGTTTTTT,CASSPPLGGTTGELFF
TRBJ2-2,NA,NA,TRBV6-6,TGTGCCAGCAGTTACGCCATCACCGGGGAGCTGTTTTTT,CASSYAITGELFF
TRBJ1-2,NA,NA,TRBV28,TGTGCCGCATTCCACGGCATTGGCTACACCTTC,CAAFHGIGYTF
TRBJ2-1,few,NA,TRBV9,TGTGCCAGCAGCGTACAGGGTAACTTACAAACGAGCTCCTACAATGAGCAGTTCTTC,CASSVQGNLQTSSYNEQFF
TRBJ1-1,NA,NA,TRBV7-6,TGTGCCAGCAGCTTATCAGTAAACACTGAAGCTTTCTTT,CASSLSVNTEAFF
TRBJ2-5,NA,TRBD2,TRBV7-9,TGTGCCAGCAGCTTCGGTCTAGCGGGGGTAGGGCAAGAGACCCAGTACTTC,CASSFGLAGVGQETQYF
TRBJ2-7,few,NA,TRBV27,TGTGCCAGCAGTTACAATGGCAAGACCTACGAGCAGTACTTC,CASSYNGKTYEQYF
TRBJ1-3,NA,NA,TRBV7-2,TGTGCCAGCAGCACGGCCGGGCTCTCTGGAAACACCATATATTTT,CASSTAGLSGNTIYF
TRBJ1-3,NA,NA,TRBV5-1,TGCGCCAGCAGCTTGGGGGTTCCGGGTCCCTCTGGAAACACCATATATTTT,CASSLGVPGPSGNTIYF
TRBJ1-2,once,TRBD1,TRBV19,TGTGCCAGTAAGGTCCGGGACAGGGCTTATGGCTACACCTTC,CASKVRDRAYGYTF
TRBJ1-2,NA,NA,TRBV7-2,TGTGCCAGCAGCTCCGACCCGGGGGCGAGGTGGGGCTACACCTTC,CASSSDPGARWGYTF
TRBJ2-2,NA,NA,TRBV6-9,TGTGCCAGCAGTCCACTGGAAGCGAACACCGGGGAGCTGTTTTTT,CASSPLEANTGELFF
TRBJ1-2,NA,NA,TRBV5-1,TGCGCCAGCAGCTTTGGAGGGACGGGCGACTATGGCTACACCTTC,CASSFGGTGDYGYTF
TRBJ2-2,NA,NA,TRBV4-3,TGCGCCAGCAGCCTCCGGGACACCTCCACCGGGGAGCTGTTTTTT,CASSLRDTSTGELFF
TRBJ1-3,once,TRBD1,TRBV6-6,TGTGCCAGCAGTCGGACAGGGGGTTTTGGAAACACCATATATTTT,CASSRTGGFGNTIYF
TRBJ2-5,NA,TRBD2,TRBV2,TGTGCCAGCACCCGTAGCGGGGTCCAAGAGACCCAGTACTTC,CASTRSGVQETQYF
TRBJ2-3,NA,NA,TRBV5-4,TGTGCCAGCAGCAGGGGCAGGGTCCCAGATACGCAGTATTTT,CASSRGRVPDTQYF
TRBJ2-2,NA,TRBD1,TRBV27,TGTGCCAGCAGCAGACAGGGGCTACTTATGAGGGCCGGGGAGCTGTTTTTT,CASSRQGLLMRAGELFF
TRBJ2-1,NA,NA,TRBV4-3,TGCGCCAGCAGCCAAGTTTCGGGGGTGGGCAATGAGCAGTTCTTC,CASSQVSGVGNEQFF
TRBJ2-1,once,NA,TRBV11-3,TGTGCCAGCAGCTTAGGAACGGACAGCCTCAATGAGCAGTTCTTC,CASSLGTDSLNEQFF
TRBJ1-2,NA,NA,TRBV19,TGTGCCAGTAGGGTCGTTGGACAGCTTAACTATGGCTACACCTTC,CASRVVGQLNYGYTF
TRBJ1-1,once,NA,TRBV11-2,TGTGCCAGCCTAGGGAGACCGTGGAACACTGAAGCTTTCTTT,CASLGRPWNTEAFF
TRBJ2-6,few,NA,TRBV5-1,TGCGCCAGCAGCTTCCCCTCTGGGGCCAACGTCCTGACTTTC,CASSFPSGANVLTF
TRBJ1-2,NA,NA,TRBV2,TGTGCCAGCAGTGTGTCACTGGGTTTTGGCTACACCTTC,CASSVSLGFGYTF
TRBJ2-5,NA,TRBD1,TRBV7-7,TGTGCTAGCAGCTTGGGACAGGGTCAAGAGACCCAGTACTTC,CASSLGQGQETQYF